A single sample is the source of the 31 T cell receptor beta chains below, sequenced in a study of blood T cells in healthy people across ages. A sample-barcoded 5' primer and a J-beta primer mix were used in a second PCR of about 7 to 12 cycles. MiXCR was run by TCRdb on the 5' RACE reads, yielding one entry per CDR3 protein. The sample carries some 1.8 million distinct CDR3 sequences, roughly two fifths recorded once. The sequencing input was blood. Source of these receptors: a human donor in good health.

The chain uses TRBV12-3 or TRBV12-4 and TRBJ2-7; D is unresolved. The ends were cut back, 6 bases at V and 4 bases at J, with 13 bases in the middle. This CDR3 region has 13 residues. The CDR3 sequence is CASRFFGHYEQYF. The CDR3, as DNA: TGTGCCAGCAGGTTCTTCGGCCATTACGAGCAGTACTTC.

This clonotype was detected only a few times. The rearrangement joins TRBV25-1 to TRBJ2-4; D perhaps matches TRBD2 (5 bases). The J call is doubtful: the DNA matches TRBJ2-5 better. Germline V gene data show CDR1 as MGHDK and CDR2 as SYGVNS. This CDR3 has 15 amino acids. The CDR3 sequence is CASSQWERARGTQYF. In DNA, the CDR3 is TGTGCCAGCAGTCAATGGGAGAGGGCTCGGGGGACCCAGTACTTC.

This clonotype was recorded only once. This chain joins TRBV7-2 and TRBJ2-1; 8 bases are shared with TRBD2. This CDR3 has 17 residues. After removal of 5 bases from V and 12 bases from J, the junction contained 21 bases not matched to a gene. Germline V gene data show CDR1 as SGHTA and CDR2 as FQGNSA. The CDR3: CASSPRGGQGRESGQFF. In nucleotides, the CDR3 is TGTGCCAGCAGCCCACGGGGGGGCCAGGGAAGGGAGTCGGGGCAGTTCTTC.

This clonotype has a handful of counts. The chain employs TRBV12-3 or TRBV12-4 and TRBJ1-2, with TRBD1 as a possible D gene (6 bases). With 3 bases removed from V and 7 bases from J, the gap between germline ends came to 12 bases. The CDR3 sequence is 13 residues long. CDR3 nucleotide sequence: TGTGCCAGCAGTTTGGGGGGGGCTAGTGGCTACACCTTC. As protein: CASSLGGASGYTF.

V gene TRBV28 combines with J gene TRBJ2-6, with D tentatively TRBD2 (6 bases). The CDR3 runs to 19 residues. V lost 5 bases and J 0 bases, leaving 20 bases between the germline ends. Germline-derived CDR1 and CDR2 are MDHEN and SYDVKM. In DNA, the CDR3 is TGTGCCAGCAGTCTTTATACCACGGGAGAGAACTCTGGGGCCAACGTCCTGACTTTC. Encoded protein: CASSLYTTGENSGANVLTF.

The chain carries TRBV5-1 and TRBJ2-3; 9 bases match TRBD2. Germline trimming cut 4 bases from V and 4 bases from J; bases unmatched to any gene: 10. This CDR3 contains 16 residues. Germline assignment: CDR1 SGHRS and CDR2 YFSETQ. CDR3 sequence: CASSLSGSMLSDTQYF. As DNA, the CDR3 is TGCGCCAGCAGCCTTAGCGGGAGTATGCTTTCAGATACGCAGTATTTT.

The chain combines TRBV6-5 with TRBJ2-7; 10 bases align to TRBD1. The CDR3 runs to 16 residues. Germline CDR1 and CDR2: MNHEY and SVGAGI. Germline trimming cut 6 bases from V and 0 bases from J; bases unmatched to any gene: 8. In DNA form, the CDR3 reads TGTGCCAGCAGCAGGACAGGGGGGCCGAGCTCCTACGAGCAGTACTTC. The encoded protein is CASSRTGGPSSYEQYF.

The V gene is TRBV7-9, the J gene TRBJ1-5; D unresolved. V was shortened by 6 bases and J by 7 bases, with 13 bases between the two germline ends. The CDR3 spans 13 residues. Germline lookup yields CDR1 SEHNR and CDR2 FQNEAQ (reference sequence). CDR3 residues: CASSSIHGQPQHF. For the CDR3, the DNA is TGTGCCAGCAGTAGCATACATGGCCAGCCCCAGCATTTT.

Of note for this clonotype: At one of its ends the junction is not consistent with the germline gene, which may arise from a read error. CDR3 DNA sequence: TGTGCCAGCAGTTACGGGCCTCATGGCCACACCTTC. As protein: CASSYGPHGHTF. The V call is TRBV6-5, the J call TRBJ1-2; D remains ambiguous. The CDR3 sequence is 12 residues long. CDR1 is MNHEY and CDR2 is SVGAGI in the germline V gene.

V usage is TRBV7-2 and J usage is TRBJ2-7; tentatively, D is TRBD1 or TRBD2 (5 bases each). The CDR3 covers 14 residues. Per the germline V gene, CDR1 is SGHTA and CDR2 is FQGNSA. Trimming cost V 7 bases and J 0 bases, with 13 bases left between them. The CDR3 DNA follows: TGTGCCAGCAAGAGGGACCGAAACTCCTACGAGCAGTACTTC. Amino acid sequence: CASKRDRNSYEQYF.

This sequence joins TRBV28 and TRBJ1-1, with D possibly being TRBD1 (5 bases). The CDR3 spans 15 residues. Between the trimmed V and J ends, which lost 10 bases and 1 base, there was a span of 19 bases. CDR1 is MDHEN and CDR2 is SYDVKM in the germline V gene. CDR3 sequence reads: CATDPAGLTNTEAFF. CDR3 coding DNA: TGTGCCACCGACCCTGCGGGGCTTACGAACACTGAAGCTTTCTTT.

The sample holds a few counts of this clonotype. This chain joins TRBV9 and TRBJ1-6; D is unresolved. Germline-derived CDR1 and CDR2 are SGDLS and YYNGEE. The CDR3 is 13 residues long. The V and J ends lost 0 bases and 8 bases respectively, with 6 bases between them. CDR3 protein: CASSVAGDSPLHF. For the CDR3, the DNA is TGTGCCAGCAGCGTAGCTGGGGATTCACCCCTCCACTTT.

In nucleotides, the CDR3 is TGTGCCAGCAGTTCAAGGGGCCGCAAGTCCGGGGAGCTGTTTTTT. Residues: CASSSRGRKSGELFF. This chain connects TRBV28 to TRBJ2-2; D perhaps matches TRBD1 (5 bases). V lost 4 bases, J lost 6 bases, and 15 bases lay in between. This CDR3 region has 15 residues. Germline loops: CDR1 MDHEN, CDR2 SYDVKM.

The rearrangement uses TRBV4-2 and TRBJ1-1, with D unresolved. There are 13 residues in the CDR3. In germline, CDR1 is LGHNA, CDR2 YNFKEQ. The germline V and J ends were trimmed by 0 bases and 8 bases, with 10 bases remaining between them. CDR3 region: CASSQDVWTEAFF. DNA for the CDR3: TGTGCCAGCAGCCAAGATGTTTGGACCGAAGCTTTCTTT.

The rearrangement uses TRBV28 and TRBJ2-7; D remains ambiguous. The CDR3 sequence is 13 residues long. Germline-derived CDR1 and CDR2 are MDHEN and SYDVKM. V was shortened by 6 bases and J by 2 bases, with 11 bases between the two germline ends. CDR3 DNA: TGTGCCAGCAGCCTCGGGTACGCCTACGAGCAGTACTTC. It encodes CASSLGYAYEQYF.

This sequence joins TRBV7-9 and TRBJ2-1; maybe TRBD1 (6 bases). The CDR3 covers 18 residues. CDR1 is SEHNR, CDR2 FQNEAQ, per germline (reference sequence). Trimming cost V 5 bases and J 0 bases, with 20 bases left between them. The CDR3 loop reads CASSPRTAPLDSYNEQFF. In DNA form, the CDR3 reads TGTGCCAGCAGCCCTAGGACAGCGCCATTAGACTCCTACAATGAGCAGTTCTTC.

The chain recombines TRBV29-1 with TRBJ2-7, with TRBD2 matching 7 bases. The V gene's germline CDR1 is SQVTM and CDR2 ANQGSEA. CDR3 length: 11 residues. With 6 bases clipped from V and 6 bases from J, the junction kept 5 bases outside the gene matches. The CDR3, as DNA: TGCAGCGTCTCCGCGGGGGTCGAGCAGTACTTC. This encodes CSVSAGVEQYF.

The rearrangement uses TRBV12-3 or TRBV12-4 and TRBJ1-4; D not resolved. The CDR3 is 15 residues long. Trimming took off 2 bases at V and 7 bases at J, with 14 bases between the two ends. The CDR3 nucleotides are TGTGCCAGCAGTTTAAGAGGGAGGGCCGGTGAAAAACTGTTTTTT. Its protein is CASSLRGRAGEKLFF.

The table lists this clonotype with a few counts. The rearrangement joins TRBV24-1 to TRBJ2-3, with D perhaps given as TRBD1 or TRBD2 (5 bases each). The CDR3 consists of 13 residues. Looked up from germline, CDR1 is KGHDR and CDR2 is SFDVKD. V dropped 6 bases and J dropped 4 bases, with 10 bases sitting between them. The CDR3: CATSSWDADTQYF. DNA for the CDR3: TGTGCCACCAGTTCTTGGGACGCAGATACGCAGTATTTT.

This clonotype was picked up a small number of times. The chain uses TRBV12-3 or TRBV12-4 and TRBJ2-3; 7 nucleotides align to TRBD1. V lost 6 bases, J lost 4 bases, and 7 bases stayed unmatched. There are 14 residues in the CDR3. CDR3 nucleotide sequence: TGTGCCAGCAGATCGGGACAGATCCCAGATACGCAGTATTTT. This gives the protein CASRSGQIPDTQYF.

The table lists this clonotype with a count of one. The chain uses TRBV7-9 and TRBJ2-3; D remains unclear. Trimming took off 4 bases at V and 6 bases at J, with 5 bases between the two ends. Germline-derived CDR1 and CDR2 are SEHNR and FQNEAQ (reference sequence). This CDR3 has 11 amino acids. For the CDR3, the DNA is TGTGCCAGCAGCTGGTTCGATACGCAGTATTTT. This gives the protein CASSWFDTQYF.

J is TRBJ2-3 and V is TRBV11-3, with D perhaps TRBD2 (5 bases). Germline lookup yields CDR1 SGHNT and CDR2 YENEEA. The CDR3 sequence is 16 residues long. Trimming took off 0 bases at V and 0 bases at J, with 10 bases between the two ends. The CDR3 DNA is TGTGCCAGCAGCTTAGATGTGGGAGTTAGCACAGATACGCAGTATTTT. This sequence encodes CASSLDVGVSTDTQYF.

This clonotype was found a few times. The V gene is TRBV19, the J gene TRBJ2-1; D call uncertain. The germline V gene encodes CDR1 LNHDA and CDR2 SQIVND (reference sequence). This CDR3 has 16 amino acids. CDR3 in amino acids: CAPDRRAFVRANEQFF. CDR3 bases: TGTGCTCCAGATCGCCGGGCCTTTGTTCGCGCCAATGAGCAGTTCTTC.

This clonotype was counted a few times. The chain recombines TRBV4-3 with TRBJ1-5; the D is unclear. The CDR3 contains 15 residues. Germline CDR1 and CDR2: LGHNA and YSLEER. Between the trimmed V and J ends, which lost 3 bases and 6 bases, there was a span of 15 bases. CDR3 DNA sequence: TGCGCCAGCAGCCACCCTAGGCGGGGTAGTCAGCCCCAGCATTTT. Its protein product is CASSHPRRGSQPQHF.

This chain links TRBV20-1 with TRBJ2-1, with TRBD2 matching 9 bases. CDR1 DFQATT and CDR2 SNEGSKA come from the germline V gene (reference sequence). The ends lost 4 bases at V and 4 bases at J; junction bases unmatched: 17. This CDR3 comprises 18 residues. The CDR3, as DNA: TGCAGTGCTATCCCCCGGGCTAGCGGGGATCCTCTGTACAATGAGCAGTTCTTC. This codes for CSAIPRASGDPLYNEQFF.

V is TRBV5-6 and J is TRBJ1-2, with 7 bases matching TRBD1. CDR3 size: 14 residues. Germline CDR1 is SGHDT and CDR2 is YYEEEE. The ends lost 4 bases at V and 8 bases at J; junction bases unmatched: 11. CDR3 sequence (DNA): TGTGCCAGCAGCCCCTTAGGGGGCCCCACGGGCTACACCTTC. Its translation: CASSPLGGPTGYTF.

With respect to this clonotype: At one end the junction does not follow the germline gene, possibly because of a read error. This chain joins TRBV7-2 and TRBJ2-6, with 10 bases identical to TRBD2. The CDR3 sequence is 16 residues long. The germline V gene has CDR1 SGHTA and CDR2 FQGNSA. The CDR3 bases are TGTGCCAGCAGCTTAGGACCAGCGGGGGGGGCCAACCTCCTGACTTTC. Amino acids: CASSLGPAGGANLLTF.

This clonotype was seen ten or more times. J is TRBJ1-2 and V is TRBV7-2, with TRBD1 as a possible D gene (6 bases). V shed 1 base and J shed 3 bases, with 9 bases lying between them. This CDR3 has 14 amino acids. Germline V lookup: CDR1 SGHTA, CDR2 FQGNSA. As DNA, the CDR3 is TGTGCCAGCAGCTTAGAGGCAGGGGACTATGGCTACACCTTC. Translation gives CASSLEAGDYGYTF.

This clonotype has only a few counts. J is TRBJ2-7 and V is TRBV2; 9 nucleotides line up with TRBD2. The CDR3 length is 14 residues. J gave up 3 bases and V 4 bases, and 4 bases lay outside the gene matches. From germline, CDR1 is SNHLY and CDR2 FYNNEI. The CDR3 loop is CASSGLAGLYEQYF. CDR3 bases: TGTGCCAGCAGTGGGCTAGCGGGGCTCTACGAGCAGTACTTC.

This clonotype was found once. This rearrangement joins TRBV5-1 to TRBJ1-1, with D possibly TRBD1 on 5 matching bases. V was trimmed by 0 bases and J by 4 bases, leaving 16 bases between them. This CDR3 has 16 amino acids. CDR1 is SGHRS, CDR2 YFSETQ, per germline. CDR3 sequence reads: CASSLVGGGGTTEAFF. The CDR3 bases are TGCGCCAGCAGCTTGGTGGGGGGTGGAGGGACCACTGAAGCTTTCTTT.

This clonotype turned up a few times. V usage is TRBV20-1 and J usage is TRBJ1-1; D gene ambiguous. The CDR3 is made up of 8 amino acids. Germline V lookup: CDR1 DFQATT, CDR2 SNEGSKA (reference sequence). The CDR3 sequence is CSLSEAFF. DNA of the CDR3: TGCAGCCTCTCTGAAGCTTTCTTT.